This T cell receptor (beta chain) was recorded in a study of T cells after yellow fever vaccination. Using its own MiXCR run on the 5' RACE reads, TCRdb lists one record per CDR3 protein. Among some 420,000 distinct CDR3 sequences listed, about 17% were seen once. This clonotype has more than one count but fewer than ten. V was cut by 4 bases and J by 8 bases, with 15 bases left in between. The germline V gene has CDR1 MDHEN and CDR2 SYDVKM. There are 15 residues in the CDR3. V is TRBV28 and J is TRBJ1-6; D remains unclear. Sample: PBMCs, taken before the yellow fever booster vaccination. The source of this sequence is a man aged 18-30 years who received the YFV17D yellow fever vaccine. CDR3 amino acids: CASSSPPRWDSPLHF. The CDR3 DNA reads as TGTGCCAGCAGTTCCCCACCTCGATGGGATTCACCCCTCCACTTT.